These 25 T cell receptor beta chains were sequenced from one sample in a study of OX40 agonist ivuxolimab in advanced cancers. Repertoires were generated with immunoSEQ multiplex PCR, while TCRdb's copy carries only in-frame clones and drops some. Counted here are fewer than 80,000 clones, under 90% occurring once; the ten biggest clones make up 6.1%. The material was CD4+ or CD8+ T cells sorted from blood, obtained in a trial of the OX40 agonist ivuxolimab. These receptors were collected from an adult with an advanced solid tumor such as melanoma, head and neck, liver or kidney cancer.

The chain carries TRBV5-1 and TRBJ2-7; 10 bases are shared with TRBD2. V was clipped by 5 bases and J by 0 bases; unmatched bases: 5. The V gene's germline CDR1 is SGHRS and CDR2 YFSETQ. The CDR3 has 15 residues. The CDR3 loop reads CASRGGLATSYEQYF. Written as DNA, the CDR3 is TGCGCCAGCAGGGGGGGACTAGCGACCTCCTACGAGCAGTACTTC. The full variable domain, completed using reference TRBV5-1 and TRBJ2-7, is KAGVTQTPRYLIKTRGQQVTLSCSPISGHRSVSWYQQTPGQGLQFLFEYFSETQRNKGNFPGRFSGRQFSNSRSEMNVSTLELGDSALYLCASRGGLATSYEQYFGPGTRLTVT.

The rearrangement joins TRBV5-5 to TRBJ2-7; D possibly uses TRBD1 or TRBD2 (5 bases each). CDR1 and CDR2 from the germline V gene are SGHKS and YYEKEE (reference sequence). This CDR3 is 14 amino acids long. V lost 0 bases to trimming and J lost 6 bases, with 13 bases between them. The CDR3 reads CASSLAGALGEQYF. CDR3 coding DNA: TGTGCCAGCAGCTTGGCCGGGGCGTTAGGCGAGCAGTACTTC.

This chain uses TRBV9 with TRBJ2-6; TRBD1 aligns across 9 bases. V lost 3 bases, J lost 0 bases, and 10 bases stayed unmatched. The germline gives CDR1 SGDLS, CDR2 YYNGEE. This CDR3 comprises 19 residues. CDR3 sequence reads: CASSAASGTGYSGANVLTF. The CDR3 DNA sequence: TGTGCCAGCAGCGCCGCATCCGGGACAGGGTACTCTGGGGCCAACGTCCTGACTTTC.

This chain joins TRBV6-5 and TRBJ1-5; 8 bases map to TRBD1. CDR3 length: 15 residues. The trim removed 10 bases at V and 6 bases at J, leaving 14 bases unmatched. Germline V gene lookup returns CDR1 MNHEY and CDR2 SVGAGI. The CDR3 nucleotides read TGTGCCACTCGCCCGTACAGGGGGACCAGTCAGCCCCAGCATTTT. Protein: CATRPYRGTSQPQHF.

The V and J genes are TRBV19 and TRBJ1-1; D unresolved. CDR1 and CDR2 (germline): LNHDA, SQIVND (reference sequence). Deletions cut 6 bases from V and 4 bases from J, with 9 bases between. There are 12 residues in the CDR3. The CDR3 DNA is TGTGCCAGTAGGGGGTATGGCACTGAAGCTTTCTTT. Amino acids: CASRGYGTEAFF. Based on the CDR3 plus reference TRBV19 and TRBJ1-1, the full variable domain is DGGITQSPKYLFRKEGQNVTLSCEQNLNHDAMYWYRQDPGQGLRLIYYSQIVNDFQKGDIAEGYSVSREKKESFPLTVTSAQKNPTAFYLCASRGYGTEAFFGQGTRLTVV.

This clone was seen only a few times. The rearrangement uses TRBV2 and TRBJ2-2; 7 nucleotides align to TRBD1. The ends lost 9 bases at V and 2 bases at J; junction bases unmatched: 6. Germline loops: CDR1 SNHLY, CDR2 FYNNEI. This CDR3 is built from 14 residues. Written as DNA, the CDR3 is TGTGCCAGTGCCGGGACAGTAAACACCGGGGAGCTGTTTTTT. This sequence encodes CASAGTVNTGELFF.

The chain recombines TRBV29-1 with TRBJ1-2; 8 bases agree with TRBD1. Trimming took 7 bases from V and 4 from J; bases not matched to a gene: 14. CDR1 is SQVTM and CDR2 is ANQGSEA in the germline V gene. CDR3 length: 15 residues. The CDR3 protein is CSAGQGGLVGYGYTF. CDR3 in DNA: TGCAGCGCCGGACAGGGCGGTCTTGTGGGCTATGGCTACACCTTC.

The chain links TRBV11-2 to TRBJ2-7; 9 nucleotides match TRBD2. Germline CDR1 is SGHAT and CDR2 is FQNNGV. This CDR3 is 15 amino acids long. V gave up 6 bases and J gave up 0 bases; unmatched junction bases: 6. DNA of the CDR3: TGTGCCAGCAGGCCAGCGGGAGGTTCCTCCTACGAGCAGTACTTC. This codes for CASRPAGGSSYEQYF.

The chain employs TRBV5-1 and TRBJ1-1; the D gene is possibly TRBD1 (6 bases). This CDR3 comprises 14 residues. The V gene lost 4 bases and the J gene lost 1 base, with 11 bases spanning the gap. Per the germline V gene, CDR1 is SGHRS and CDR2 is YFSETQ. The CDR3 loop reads CASSPRTANTEAFF. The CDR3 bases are TGCGCCAGCAGCCCCCGGACAGCGAACACTGAAGCTTTCTTT.

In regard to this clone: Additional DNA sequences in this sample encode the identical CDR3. The CDR3 DNA reads as TGTGCCAGCAGCGGGGGCTCATATGGCTACACCTTC. Translation gives CASSGGSYGYTF. V and J are TRBV5-6 and TRBJ1-2; a possible D gene is TRBD1 (6 bases). Germline assignment: CDR1 SGHDT and CDR2 YYEEEE. This CDR3 has 12 amino acids. The V end was cut by 4 bases, the J end by 5 bases, with 9 bases between.

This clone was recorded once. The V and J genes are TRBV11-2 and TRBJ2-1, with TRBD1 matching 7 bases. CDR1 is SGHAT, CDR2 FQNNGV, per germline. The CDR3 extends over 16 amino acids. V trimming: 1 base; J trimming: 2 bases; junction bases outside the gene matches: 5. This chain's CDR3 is CASSLGPGQTYNEQFF. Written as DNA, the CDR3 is TGTGCCAGCAGCTTAGGTCCGGGACAGACCTACAATGAGCAGTTCTTC. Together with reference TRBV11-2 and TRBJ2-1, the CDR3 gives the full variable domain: EAGVAQSPRYKIIEKRQSVAFWCNPISGHATLYWYQQILGQGPKLLIQFQNNGVVDDSQLPKDRFSAERLKGVDSTLKIQPAKLEDSAVYLCASSLGPGQTYNEQFFGPGTRLTVL.

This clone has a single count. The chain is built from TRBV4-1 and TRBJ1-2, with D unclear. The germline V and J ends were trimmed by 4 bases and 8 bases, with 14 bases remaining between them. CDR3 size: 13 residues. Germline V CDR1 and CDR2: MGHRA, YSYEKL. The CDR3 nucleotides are TGCGCCAGCAGCCCTAGAACCGCGCCGGGCTACACCTTC. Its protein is CASSPRTAPGYTF.

The CDR3 coding sequence is TGTGCCAGCAGTCACTCCGACCCCGGCAAAAACATTCAGTACTTC. It specifies CASSHSDPGKNIQYF. This chain uses TRBV5-4 with TRBJ2-4; D is uncertain. CDR3 size: 15 residues. CDR1 is SGHNT and CDR2 is YYREEE in the germline V gene (reference sequence). Trimming stripped 5 bases from V and 3 bases from J, with 15 bases between. Using reference TRBV5-4 and TRBJ2-4 for the parts outside the CDR3, the full variable domain is ETGVTQSPTHLIKTRGQQVTLRCSSQSGHNTVSWYQQALGQGPQFIFQYYREEENGRGNFPPRFSGLQFPNYSSELNVNALELDDSALYLCASSHSDPGKNIQYFGAGTRLSVL.

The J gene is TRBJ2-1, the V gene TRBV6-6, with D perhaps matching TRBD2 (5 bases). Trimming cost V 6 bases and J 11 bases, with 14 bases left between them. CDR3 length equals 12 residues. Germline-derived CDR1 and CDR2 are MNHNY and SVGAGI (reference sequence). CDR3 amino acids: CASRGLSGKQFF. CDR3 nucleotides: TGTGCCAGCAGAGGACTCAGTGGAAAGCAGTTCTTC.

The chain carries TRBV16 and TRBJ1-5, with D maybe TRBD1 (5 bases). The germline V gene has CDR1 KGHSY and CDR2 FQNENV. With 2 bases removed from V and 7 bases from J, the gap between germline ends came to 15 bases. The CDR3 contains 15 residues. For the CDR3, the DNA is TGTGCCAGCAGCCAAGCCCACTCAGGGAGGCAGCCCCAGCATTTT. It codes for CASSQAHSGRQPQHF.

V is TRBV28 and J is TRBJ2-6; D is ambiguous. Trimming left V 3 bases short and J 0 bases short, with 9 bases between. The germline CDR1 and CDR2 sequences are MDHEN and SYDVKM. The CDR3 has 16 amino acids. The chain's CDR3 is CASSLIASSGANVLTF. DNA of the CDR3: TGTGCCAGCAGTTTGATTGCTAGCTCTGGGGCCAACGTCCTGACTTTC.

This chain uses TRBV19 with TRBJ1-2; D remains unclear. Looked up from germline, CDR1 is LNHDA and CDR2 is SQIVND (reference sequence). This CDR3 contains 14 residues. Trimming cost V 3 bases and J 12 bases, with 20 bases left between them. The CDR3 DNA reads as TGTGCCAGTAGTATCGGCTCCGGGTCCATAGCCCACACCTTC. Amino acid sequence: CASSIGSGSIAHTF.

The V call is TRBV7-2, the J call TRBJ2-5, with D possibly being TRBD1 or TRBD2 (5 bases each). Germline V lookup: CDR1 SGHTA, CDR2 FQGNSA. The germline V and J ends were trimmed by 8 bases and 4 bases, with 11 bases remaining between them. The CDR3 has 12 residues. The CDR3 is CASGGGRETQYF. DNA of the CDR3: TGTGCCAGCGGGGGTGGCCGAGAGACCCAGTACTTC.

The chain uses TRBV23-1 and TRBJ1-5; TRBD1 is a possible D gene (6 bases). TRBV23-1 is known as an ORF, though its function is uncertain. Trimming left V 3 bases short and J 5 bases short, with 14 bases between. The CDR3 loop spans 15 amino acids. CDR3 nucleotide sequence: TGCGCCAGCAGTCAGTGCGGGGGCGCGGATCAGCCCCAGCATTTT. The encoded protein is CASSQCGGADQPQHF.

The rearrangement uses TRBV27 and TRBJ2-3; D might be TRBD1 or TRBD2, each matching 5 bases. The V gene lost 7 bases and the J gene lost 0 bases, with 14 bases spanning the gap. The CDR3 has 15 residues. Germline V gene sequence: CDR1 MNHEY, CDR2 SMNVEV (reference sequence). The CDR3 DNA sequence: TGTGCCAGCACCTTCGGGACGGCTAGCACAGATACGCAGTATTTT. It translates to CASTFGTASTDTQYF.

CDR3 nucleotides: TGTGCCAGTAGTAAGGGCGAGGCTAGCGGGAGTTCTGACCAAGAGACCCAGTACTTC. Its protein product is CASSKGEASGSSDQETQYF. The chain joins TRBV19 to TRBJ2-5; the match to TRBD2 covers 10 bases. The length of the CDR3 is 19 residues. V shed 4 bases, J shed 0 bases, and the junction held 14 bases outside the gene matches. The germline V gene has CDR1 LNHDA and CDR2 SQIVND (reference sequence).

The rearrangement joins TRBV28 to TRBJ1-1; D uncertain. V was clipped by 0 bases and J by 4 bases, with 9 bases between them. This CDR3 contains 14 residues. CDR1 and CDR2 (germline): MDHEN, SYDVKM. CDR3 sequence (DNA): TGTGCCAGCAGTTTATGGTCAGTGGGCACTGAAGCTTTCTTT. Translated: CASSLWSVGTEAFF. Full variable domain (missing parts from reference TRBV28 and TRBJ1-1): DVKVTQSSRYLVKRTGEKVFLECVQDMDHENMFWYRQDPGLGLRLIYFSYDVKMKEKGDIPEGYSVSREKKERFSLILESASTNQTSMYLCASSLWSVGTEAFFGQGTRLTVV.

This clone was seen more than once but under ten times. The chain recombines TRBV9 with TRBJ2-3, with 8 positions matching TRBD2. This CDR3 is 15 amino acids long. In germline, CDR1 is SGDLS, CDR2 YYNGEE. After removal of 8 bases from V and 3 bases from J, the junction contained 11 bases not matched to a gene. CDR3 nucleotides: TGTGCCAGTAGGCGCGGCGGGGGGTCTACAGATACGCAGTATTTT. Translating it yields CASRRGGGSTDTQYF.

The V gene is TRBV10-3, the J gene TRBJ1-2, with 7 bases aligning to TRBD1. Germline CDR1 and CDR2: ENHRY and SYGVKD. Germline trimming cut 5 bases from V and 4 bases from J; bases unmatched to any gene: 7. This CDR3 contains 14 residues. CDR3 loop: CAISNTGQSYGYTF. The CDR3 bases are TGTGCCATCAGTAATACGGGACAGAGCTATGGCTACACCTTC.

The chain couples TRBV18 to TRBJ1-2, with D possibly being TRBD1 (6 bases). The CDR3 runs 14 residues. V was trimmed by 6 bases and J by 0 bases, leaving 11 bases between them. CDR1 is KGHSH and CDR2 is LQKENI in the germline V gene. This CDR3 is CASSSEGANYGYTF. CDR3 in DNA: TGTGCCAGCTCTTCTGAGGGGGCTAACTATGGCTACACCTTC.